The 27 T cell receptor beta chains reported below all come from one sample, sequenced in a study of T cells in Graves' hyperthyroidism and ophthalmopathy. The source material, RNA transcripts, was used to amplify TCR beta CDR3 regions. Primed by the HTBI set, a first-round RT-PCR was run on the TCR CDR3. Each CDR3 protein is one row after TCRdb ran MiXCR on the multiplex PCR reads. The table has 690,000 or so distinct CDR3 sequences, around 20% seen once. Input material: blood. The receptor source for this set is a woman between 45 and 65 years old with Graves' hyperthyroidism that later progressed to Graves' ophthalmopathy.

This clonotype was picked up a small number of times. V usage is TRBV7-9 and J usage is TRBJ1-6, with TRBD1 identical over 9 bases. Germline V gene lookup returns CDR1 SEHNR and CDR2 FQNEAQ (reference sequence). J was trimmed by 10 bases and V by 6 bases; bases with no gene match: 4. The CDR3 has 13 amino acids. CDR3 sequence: CASRRTGDSPLHF. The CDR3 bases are TGTGCCAGCAGACGGACAGGGGACTCACCCCTCCACTTT.

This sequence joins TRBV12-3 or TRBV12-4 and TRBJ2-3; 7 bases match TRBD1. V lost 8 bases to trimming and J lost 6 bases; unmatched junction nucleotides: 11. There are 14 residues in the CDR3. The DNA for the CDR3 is TGTGCCAGCTCCTTGAGGGGGCTCGTGGATACGCAGTATTTT. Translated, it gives CASSLRGLVDTQYF.

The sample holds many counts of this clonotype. The CDR3 DNA is TGTGCCAGCAGCCAAGTTACAGGTGAATTGGAAGCTTTCTTT. It encodes CASSQVTGELEAFF. The genes are TRBV3-1 and TRBJ1-1, with D maybe TRBD1 (5 bases). Germline lookup yields CDR1 LGHDT and CDR2 YNNKEL (reference sequence). Trimming stripped 1 base from V and 8 bases from J, with 14 bases between. The CDR3 runs to 14 residues. The full variable domain, rest sourced from reference TRBV3-1 and TRBJ1-1, is DTAVSQTPKYLVTQMGNDKSIKCEQNLGHDTMYWYKQDSKKFLKIMFSYNNKELIINETVPNRFSPKSPDKAHLNLHINSLELGDSAVYFCASSQVTGELEAFFGQGTRLTVV.

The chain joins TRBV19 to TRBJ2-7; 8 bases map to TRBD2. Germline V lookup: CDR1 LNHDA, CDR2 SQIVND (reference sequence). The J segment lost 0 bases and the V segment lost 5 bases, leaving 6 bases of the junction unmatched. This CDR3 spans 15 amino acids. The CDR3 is CASSSQRGSSYEQYF. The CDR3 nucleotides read TGTGCCAGTAGTTCCCAGCGGGGGAGCTCCTACGAGCAGTACTTC. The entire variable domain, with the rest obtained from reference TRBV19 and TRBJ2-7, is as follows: DGGITQSPKYLFRKEGQNVTLSCEQNLNHDAMYWYRQDPGQGLRLIYYSQIVNDFQKGDIAEGYSVSREKKESFPLTVTSAQKNPTAFYLCASSSQRGSSYEQYFGPGTRLTVT.

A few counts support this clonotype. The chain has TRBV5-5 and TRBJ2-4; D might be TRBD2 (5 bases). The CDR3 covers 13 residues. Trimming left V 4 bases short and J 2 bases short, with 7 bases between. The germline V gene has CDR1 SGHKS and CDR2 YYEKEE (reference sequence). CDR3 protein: CASSAGTKNIQYF. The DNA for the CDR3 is TGTGCCAGCAGCGCGGGTACCAAAAACATTCAGTACTTC.

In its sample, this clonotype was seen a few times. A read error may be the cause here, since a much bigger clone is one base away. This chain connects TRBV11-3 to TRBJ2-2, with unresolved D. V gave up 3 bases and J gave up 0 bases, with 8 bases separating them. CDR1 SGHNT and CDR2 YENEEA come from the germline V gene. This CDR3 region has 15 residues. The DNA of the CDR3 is TGTGCCAGCAGCTTTGGGCCAGCGAACACCGGGGAGCTGTTTTTT. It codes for CASSFGPANTGELFF.

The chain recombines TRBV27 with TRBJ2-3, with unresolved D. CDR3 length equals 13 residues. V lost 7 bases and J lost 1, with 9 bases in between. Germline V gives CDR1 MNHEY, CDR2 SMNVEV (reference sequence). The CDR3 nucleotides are TGTGCCAGCACCAGCGTTGGCACAGATACGCAGTATTTT. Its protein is CASTSVGTDTQYF.

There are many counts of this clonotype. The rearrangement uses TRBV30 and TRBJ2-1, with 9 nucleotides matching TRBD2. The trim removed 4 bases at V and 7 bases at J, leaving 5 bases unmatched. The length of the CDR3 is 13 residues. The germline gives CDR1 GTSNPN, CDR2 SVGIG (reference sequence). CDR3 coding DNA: TGTGCCTGGACCGCACTAGCGGGTAATGAGCAGTTCTTC. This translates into CAWTALAGNEQFF.

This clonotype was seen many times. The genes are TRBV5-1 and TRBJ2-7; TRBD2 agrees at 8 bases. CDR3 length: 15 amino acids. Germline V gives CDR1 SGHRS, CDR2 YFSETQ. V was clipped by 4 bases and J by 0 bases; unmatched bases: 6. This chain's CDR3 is CASSGGLGSSYEQYF. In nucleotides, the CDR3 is TGCGCCAGCAGCGGGGGACTAGGGAGCTCCTACGAGCAGTACTTC.

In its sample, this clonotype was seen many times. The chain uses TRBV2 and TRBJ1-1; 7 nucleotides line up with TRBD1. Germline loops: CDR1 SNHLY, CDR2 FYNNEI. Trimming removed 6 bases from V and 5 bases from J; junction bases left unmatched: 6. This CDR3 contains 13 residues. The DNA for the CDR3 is TGTGCCAGCAGAGTGACAGGGAGGACTGAAGCTTTCTTT. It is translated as CASRVTGRTEAFF.

The CDR3 protein is CSARAGTGTPMRYTF. CDR3 coding DNA: TGCAGTGCTAGAGCCGGGACAGGGACTCCCATGCGGTACACCTTC. The chain combines TRBV20-1 with TRBJ1-2, with 9 bases lining up with TRBD1. This CDR3 comprises 15 residues. V trimming: 1 base; J trimming: 11 bases; junction bases outside the gene matches: 14. Germline V gives CDR1 DFQATT, CDR2 SNEGSKA (reference sequence).

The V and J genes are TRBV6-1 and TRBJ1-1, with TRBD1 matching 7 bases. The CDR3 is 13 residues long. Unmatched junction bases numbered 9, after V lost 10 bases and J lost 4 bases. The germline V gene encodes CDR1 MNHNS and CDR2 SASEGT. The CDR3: CATKVAGGTEAFF. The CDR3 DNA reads TGTGCCACCAAGGTCGCAGGGGGCACTGAAGCTTTCTTT.

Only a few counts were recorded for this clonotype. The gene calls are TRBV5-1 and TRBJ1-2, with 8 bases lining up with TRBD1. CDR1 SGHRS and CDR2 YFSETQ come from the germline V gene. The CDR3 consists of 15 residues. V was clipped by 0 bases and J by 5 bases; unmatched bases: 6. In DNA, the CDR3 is TGCGCCAGCAGCTTGGGGGGACAGGAGATTTATGGCTACACCTTC. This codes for CASSLGGQEIYGYTF.

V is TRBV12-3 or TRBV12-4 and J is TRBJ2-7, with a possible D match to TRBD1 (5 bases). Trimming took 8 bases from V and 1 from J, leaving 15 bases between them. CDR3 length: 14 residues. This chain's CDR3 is CASRAGLQSYEQYF. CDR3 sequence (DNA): TGTGCCAGCCGGGCAGGGCTGCAGTCCTACGAGCAGTACTTC.

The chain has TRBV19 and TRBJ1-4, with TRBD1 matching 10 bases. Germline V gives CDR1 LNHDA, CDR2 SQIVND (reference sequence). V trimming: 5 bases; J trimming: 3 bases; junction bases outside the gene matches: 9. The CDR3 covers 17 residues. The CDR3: CASSVGTGVMPNEKLFF. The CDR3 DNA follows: TGTGCCAGTAGTGTTGGGACAGGGGTTATGCCTAATGAAAAACTGTTTTTT.

The CDR3 protein is CSGLTRQGADTQYF. In DNA form, the CDR3 reads TGCAGCGGTTTGACACGGCAGGGGGCAGATACGCAGTATTTT. The chain employs TRBV29-1 and TRBJ2-3, with 7 bases fitting TRBD1. The CDR3 is made up of 14 amino acids. V trimming: 7 bases; J trimming: 4 bases; junction bases outside the gene matches: 11. CDR1 is SQVTM, CDR2 ANQGSEA, per germline.

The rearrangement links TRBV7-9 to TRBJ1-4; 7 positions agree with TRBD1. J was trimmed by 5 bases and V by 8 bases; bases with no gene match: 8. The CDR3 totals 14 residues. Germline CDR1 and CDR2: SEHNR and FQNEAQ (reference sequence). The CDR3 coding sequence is TGTGCCAGCCGCAAGGGACAGCCAAATGAAAAACTGTTTTTT. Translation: CASRKGQPNEKLFF.

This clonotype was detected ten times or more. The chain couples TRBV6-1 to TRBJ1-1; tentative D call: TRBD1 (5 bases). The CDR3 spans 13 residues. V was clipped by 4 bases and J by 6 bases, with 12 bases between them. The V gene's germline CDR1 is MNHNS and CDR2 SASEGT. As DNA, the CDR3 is TGTGCCAGCAGTGGCAGGGAGGTGGCTGAAGCTTTCTTT. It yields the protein CASSGREVAEAFF.

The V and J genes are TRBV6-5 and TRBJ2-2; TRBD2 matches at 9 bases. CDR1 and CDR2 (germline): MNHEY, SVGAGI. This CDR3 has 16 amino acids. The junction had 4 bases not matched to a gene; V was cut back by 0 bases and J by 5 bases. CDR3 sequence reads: CASSYSGTSLTGELFF. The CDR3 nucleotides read TGTGCCAGCAGTTACTCGGGGACTAGCCTTACCGGGGAGCTGTTTTTT.

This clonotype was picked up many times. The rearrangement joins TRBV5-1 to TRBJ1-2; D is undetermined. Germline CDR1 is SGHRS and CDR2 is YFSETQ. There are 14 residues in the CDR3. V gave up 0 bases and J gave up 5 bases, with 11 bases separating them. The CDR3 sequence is CASSLAGQDYGYTF. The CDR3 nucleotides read TGCGCCAGCAGCTTGGCCGGGCAGGATTATGGCTACACCTTC.

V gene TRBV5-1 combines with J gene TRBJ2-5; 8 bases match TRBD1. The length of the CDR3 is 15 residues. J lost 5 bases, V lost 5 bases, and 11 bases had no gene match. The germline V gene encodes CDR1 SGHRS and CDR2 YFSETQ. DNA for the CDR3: TGCGCCAGCAGTTTTTCTCACAGGGGGTTTGAGACCCAGTACTTC. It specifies CASSFSHRGFETQYF.

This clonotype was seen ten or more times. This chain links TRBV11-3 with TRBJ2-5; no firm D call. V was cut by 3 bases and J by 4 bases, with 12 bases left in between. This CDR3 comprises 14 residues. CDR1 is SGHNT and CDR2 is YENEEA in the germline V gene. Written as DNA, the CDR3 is TGTGCCAGCAGCTTGAATGGTGGCAGAGAGACCCAGTACTTC. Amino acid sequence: CASSLNGGRETQYF.

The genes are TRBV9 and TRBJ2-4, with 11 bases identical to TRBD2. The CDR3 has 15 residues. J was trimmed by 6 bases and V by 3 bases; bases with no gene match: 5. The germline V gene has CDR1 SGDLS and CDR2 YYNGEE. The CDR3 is CASSEIAGGVNIQYF. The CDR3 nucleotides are TGTGCCAGCAGCGAGATAGCGGGGGGGGTAAACATTCAGTACTTC.

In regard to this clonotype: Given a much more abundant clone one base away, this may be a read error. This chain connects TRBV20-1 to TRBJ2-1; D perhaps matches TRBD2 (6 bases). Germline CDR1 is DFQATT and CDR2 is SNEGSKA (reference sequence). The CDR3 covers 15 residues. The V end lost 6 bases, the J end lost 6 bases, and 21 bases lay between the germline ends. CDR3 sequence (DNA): TGCAGTGCCATTCCGCGGGACTTCCCCCTCAATGAGCAGTTCTTC. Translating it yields CSAIPRDFPLNEQFF.

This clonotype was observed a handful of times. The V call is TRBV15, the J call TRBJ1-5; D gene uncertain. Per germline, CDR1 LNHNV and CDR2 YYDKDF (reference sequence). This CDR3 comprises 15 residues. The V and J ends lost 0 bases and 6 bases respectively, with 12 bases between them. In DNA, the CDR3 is TGTGCCACCAGCAGAGACCCCTCGTGGGGTCAGCCCCAGCATTTT. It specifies CATSRDPSWGQPQHF.

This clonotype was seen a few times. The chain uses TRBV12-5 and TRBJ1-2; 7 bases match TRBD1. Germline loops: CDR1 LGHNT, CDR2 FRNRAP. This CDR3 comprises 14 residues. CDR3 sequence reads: CALGENRGFYGYTF. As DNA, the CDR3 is TGTGCCCTCGGTGAGAACAGGGGCTTTTATGGCTACACCTTC.

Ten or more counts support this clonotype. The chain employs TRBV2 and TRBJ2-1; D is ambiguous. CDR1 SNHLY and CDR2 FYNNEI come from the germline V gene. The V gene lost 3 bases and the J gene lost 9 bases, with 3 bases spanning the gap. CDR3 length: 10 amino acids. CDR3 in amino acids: CASSDPEQFF. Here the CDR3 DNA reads TGTGCCAGCAGTGACCCTGAGCAGTTCTTC.